This T cell receptor beta chain was observed in a study of OX40 agonist ivuxolimab in advanced cancers. About the study: At 0.01 to 10 mg/kg, ivuxolimab was administered intravenously to patients every 2 weeks. Patients assigned to dose escalation were diagnosed with hepatocellular carcinoma, melanoma, renal cell or head and neck cancer. Study-wide results and limits: Relative to CD4+ cells, CD8+ T cells on average had more expanded clones.

Peripheral blood came from all dose cohorts at three timepoints. Sequencing was performed with immunoSEQ multiplex PCR; in TCRdb, only in-frame clones are kept and a portion is missing. Of about 44,000 clones listed, under 95% are singletons. Details on this clone: Its antigen is unknown.

With 4 bases clipped from V and 4 bases from J, the junction kept 7 bases outside the gene matches. In germline, CDR1 is SNHLY, CDR2 FYNNEI. This CDR3 spans 15 amino acids. V and J are TRBV2 and TRBJ1-5, with 7 bases matching TRBD1. The sequence was obtained from an adult with an advanced solid tumor such as melanoma, head and neck, liver or kidney cancer. The sequenced sample was CD4+ or CD8+ T cells sorted from blood, obtained in a trial of the OX40 agonist ivuxolimab. The CDR3: CASSAEGAPNQPQHF. The CDR3 coding sequence is TGTGCCAGCAGTGCAGAGGGGGCGCCTAATCAGCCCCAGCATTTT.